These 13 T cell receptor beta chains came from one sample sequenced in a study of T cell repertoires in cytomegalovirus infection. The antigens these receptors bind are not known. TCRdb processed the reads anew with MiXCR; each CDR3 protein has one entry. The sample lists about 830,000 distinct CDR3 sequences, approximately 30% occurring once. The sequencing here drew on cultured CD8+ T cells from PBMCs, taken from culture after CMV antigen stimulation. The receptors here all came from a human donor in good health (CMV status not recorded). Some clones in this sample may be carry-over from other donors' samples.

The table lists this clonotype with a few counts. The chain couples TRBV19 to TRBJ2-1; 8 bases are a match to TRBD2. The germline gives CDR1 LNHDA, CDR2 SQIVND (reference sequence). V was clipped by 5 bases and J by 15 bases; unmatched bases: 12. The CDR3 totals 13 residues. The CDR3 DNA reads as TGTGCCAGTAGTGGTGAGGGGAGCGGGGGCCCGTTCTTC. This encodes CASSGEGSGGPFF.

This clonotype was detected many times. The gene calls are TRBV7-8 and TRBJ2-2, with D hard to call. This CDR3 has 15 amino acids. V gave up 0 bases and J gave up 1 base, with 6 bases separating them. Germline V gene data show CDR1 as SGHVS and CDR2 as FQNEAQ. The DNA for the CDR3 is TGTGCCAGCAGCTTAGCTTACGGGAACACCGGGGAGCTGTTTTTT. The encoded protein is CASSLAYGNTGELFF.

This clonotype was seen a few times. The chain uses TRBV7-6 and TRBJ2-2, with D perhaps matching TRBD1 (7 bases). This CDR3 has 16 residues. Per germline, CDR1 SGHVS and CDR2 FNYEAQ. Trimming took 1 base from V and 4 from J, leaving 13 bases between them. The CDR3 bases are TGTGCCAGCAGCTTAGAAGCAGGGGGGACCACCGGGGAGCTGTTTTTT. Translating gives CASSLEAGGTTGELFF.

This clonotype was counted at least ten times. The chain recombines TRBV7-2 with TRBJ2-7, with 8 nucleotides matching TRBD1. Looked up from germline, CDR1 is SGHTA and CDR2 is FQGNSA. This CDR3 region has 14 residues. The V gene end was trimmed by 4 bases and the J gene end by 3 bases; junction bases not matched to a gene: 5. The CDR3 loop is CASSSDRGFYEQYF. For the CDR3, the DNA is TGTGCCAGCAGCTCTGACAGGGGCTTCTACGAGCAGTACTTC.

This clonotype was detected many times. This chain links TRBV27 with TRBJ2-3; D is undetermined. This CDR3 has 14 amino acids. Germline CDR1 and CDR2: MNHEY and SMNVEV (reference sequence). V lost 2 bases and J 0 bases, leaving 6 bases between the germline ends. CDR3 nucleotides: TGTGCCAGCAGTTTACGCAGAAGCACAGATACGCAGTATTTT. It specifies CASSLRRSTDTQYF.

This clonotype occurred a few times. The chain uses TRBV6-5 and TRBJ2-1; tentative D call: TRBD2 (6 bases). The V gene lost 8 bases and the J gene lost 10 bases, with 12 bases spanning the gap. Germline CDR1 reads MNHEY; CDR2 reads SVGAGI. The CDR3 is 11 residues long. CDR3 DNA sequence: TGTGCCAGCCAACTAGCCGGGGAGCAGTTCTTC. Translation gives CASQLAGEQFF.

As concerns this clonotype: One junction end disagrees with the germline gene, perhaps due to a read error. Written as DNA, the CDR3 is TGTGCCAGCAGTTTTGGGCCTCACACCGGCTTT. Protein sequence: CASSFGPHTGF. The chain recombines TRBV12-3 or TRBV12-4 with TRBJ1-1, with D uncertain. CDR3 size: 11 residues.

This clonotype was observed a few times. This chain joins TRBV6-6 and TRBJ2-7, with D possibly TRBD1 on 5 matching bases. CDR1 is MNHNY, CDR2 SVGAGI, per germline (reference sequence). This CDR3 contains 14 residues. CDR3 sequence reads: CASHYRAGLGEQYF. CDR3 in DNA: TGTGCATCCCACTACCGGGCAGGGTTGGGGGAGCAGTACTTC.

In this sample, this clonotype turned up many times. V is TRBV7-2 and J is TRBJ1-4; D is ambiguous. V was trimmed by 1 base and J by 4 bases, leaving 13 bases between them. CDR3 length: 16 amino acids. Per the germline V gene, CDR1 is SGHTA and CDR2 is FQGNSA. This chain's CDR3 is CASSLESGMGNEKLFF. Written as DNA, the CDR3 is TGTGCCAGCAGCTTAGAATCGGGGATGGGTAATGAAAAACTGTTTTTT.

The chain couples TRBV7-6 to TRBJ2-4; the match to TRBD1 covers 9 bases. The germline V gene has CDR1 SGHVS and CDR2 FNYEAQ. This CDR3 is 16 amino acids long. The junction had 8 bases not matched to a gene; V was cut back by 5 bases and J by 3 bases. The CDR3 protein is CASSGEDRGDKNIQYF. In DNA, the CDR3 is TGTGCCAGCAGCGGAGAGGACAGGGGTGACAAAAACATTCAGTACTTC.

CDR3 DNA sequence: TGTGCCAGCAGTTACAGGGTTGACGAGCAGTACGTC. Translation: CASSYRVDEQYV. The chain combines TRBV6-6 with TRBJ2-7, with no clear D. Trimming took 2 bases from V and 5 from J, leaving 7 bases between them. The CDR3 extends over 12 amino acids. Germline V gives CDR1 MNHNY, CDR2 SVGAGI (reference sequence).

This clonotype was counted ten times or more. The V and J genes are TRBV7-8 and TRBJ2-2, with TRBD1 as a possible D gene (6 bases). The germline V gene has CDR1 SGHVS and CDR2 FQNEAQ. The CDR3 sequence is 15 residues long. V was cut by 3 bases and J by 6 bases, with 14 bases left in between. DNA of the CDR3: TGTGCCAGCAGCTTTAACAGGGAAGTCTCCGGGGAGCTGTTTTTT. It is translated as CASSFNREVSGELFF.

This chain uses TRBV6-6 with TRBJ2-2; D is possibly TRBD2 (6 bases). The CDR3 spans 14 residues. Germline V gene data show CDR1 as MNHNY and CDR2 as SVGAGI (reference sequence). V was trimmed by 6 bases and J by 7 bases, leaving 15 bases between them. The CDR3 coding sequence is TGTGCCAGCAGCCCCGGGGACTGGCGCGGGGAGCTGTTTTTT. It codes for CASSPGDWRGELFF.